This T cell receptor (beta chain) came from a study of cytomegalovirus exposure and HLA in healthy donors. Study background: The 90 to 150 validation repertoires used the same platform as the roughly 670 first-cohort repertoires (as reported by a later analysis).

General observations from the study: Reports described diagnosis of cytomegalovirus status by the classifier as highly specific and sensitive. In a later analysis, first-cohort TCR clusters were found to tend to co-occur in the approximately 110 validation repertoires.

This CDR3 has 15 residues. From germline, CDR1 is MGHDK and CDR2 SYGVNS. V was pared by 3 bases and J by 6 bases, with 8 bases of the junction left unmatched. The donors were members of the roughly 130-subject validation cohort (separate from the approximately 670-subject first cohort). Sequencing was performed with immunoSEQ multiplex PCR; in TCRdb, only in-frame clones are kept and a portion is missing. The sample has 150,000 to 200,000 clones; approximately 96% are singletons. This clone was observed a single time. What it binds is not known. The sequenced sample consisted of PBMCs. This receptor was taken from a woman between 18 and 29 years old in good health and CMV-seronegative. The V gene is TRBV25-1, the J gene TRBJ2-1, with 7 bases identical to TRBD1. Here the CDR3 reads CASSDLTGAGNEQFF. In DNA form, the CDR3 reads TGTGCCAGCAGTGACCTTACAGGGGCTGGCAATGAGCAGTTCTTC.